The 11 T cell receptor beta chains listed next were all sequenced from one sample in a study of T cells after yellow fever vaccination. TCRdb fed the 5' RACE reads into MiXCR, producing one record per CDR3 protein. The sample carries around 530,000 distinct CDR3 sequences, 17% recorded once. Sequencing was performed on PBMCs, taken roughly 5 days after the first yellow fever vaccination. All receptors come from a man between 18 and 35 years old who received the YFV17D yellow fever vaccine.

This chain links TRBV20-1 with TRBJ2-4; D is undetermined. This CDR3 has 15 residues. Germline CDR1 DFQATT, CDR2 SNEGSKA (reference sequence). Deletions cut 3 bases from V and 0 bases from J, with 12 bases between. The CDR3 DNA follows: TGCAGTGCTAGTAACCGCCATCGAGCCAAAAACATTCAGTACTTC. This encodes CSASNRHRAKNIQYF.

This clonotype was seen more than once but under ten times. The chain couples TRBV12-3 or TRBV12-4 to TRBJ1-6; D is unresolved. The length of the CDR3 is 12 residues. V was shortened by 7 bases and J by 7 bases, with 8 bases between the two germline ends. The CDR3 DNA follows: TGTGCCAGCAATCTCGGGAATTCACCCCTCCACTTT. Amino acids: CASNLGNSPLHF.

This clonotype has at least ten counts. This chain uses TRBV6-2 or TRBV6-3 with TRBJ2-7; tentative D call: TRBD2 (5 bases). The length of the CDR3 is 14 residues. Trimming removed 6 bases from V and 9 bases from J, with 21 bases in between. Germline V lookup: CDR1 MNHEY, CDR2 SVGEGT. CDR3 sequence: CASSLRTGLTAQYF. The CDR3 coding sequence is TGTGCCAGCAGCCTACGGACCGGACTGACGGCGCAGTACTTC.

Only a few counts were recorded for this clonotype. The CDR3 protein is CASSSITYTQYF. The DNA for the CDR3 is TGTGCCAGCAGTTCTATTACGTATACGCAGTATTTT. The chain recombines TRBV28 with TRBJ2-3; D gene uncertain. The ends were cut back, 4 bases at V and 7 bases at J, with 9 bases in the middle. Germline loops: CDR1 MDHEN, CDR2 SYDVKM. The CDR3 extends over 12 amino acids.

This clonotype appeared many times. CDR3 nucleotide sequence: TGTGCCAGCAAAAGAGGGGCAAACTATGGCTACACCTTC. It is translated as CASKRGANYGYTF. J is TRBJ1-2 and V is TRBV6-5; possibly TRBD1 for D (5 bases). Trimming shortened V by 7 bases and J by 2 bases, and 11 bases separated the two germline ends. Germline V CDR1 and CDR2: MNHEY, SVGAGI. The CDR3 is made up of 13 amino acids.

This clonotype was recorded a few times. This chain links TRBV6-1 with TRBJ1-2; D is undetermined. Trimming removed 2 bases at V and 0 bases at J, with 10 bases between. This CDR3 spans 15 amino acids. Germline values: CDR1 MNHNS, CDR2 SASEGT. The DNA for the CDR3 is TGTGCCAGCAGTGAACGGTACGGCTCTAACTATGGCTACACCTTC. Translation: CASSERYGSNYGYTF.

The chain combines TRBV12-5 with TRBJ2-2; D not resolved. The germline gives CDR1 LGHNT, CDR2 FRNRAP. The CDR3 length is 15 residues. V shed 0 bases and J shed 3 bases, with 8 bases lying between them. CDR3 residues: CASGLVLGYTGELFF. CDR3 nucleotide sequence: TGTGCTAGTGGTTTGGTACTGGGGTACACCGGGGAGCTGTTTTTT.

The chain couples TRBV12-3 or TRBV12-4 to TRBJ1-2; weak D call: TRBD1 (6 bases). Trimming left V 6 bases short and J 5 bases short, with 13 bases between. The CDR3 loop spans 13 amino acids. The CDR3 coding sequence is TGTGCCAGCAGCCACGGGGGCAGATATGGCTACACCTTC. Its protein is CASSHGGRYGYTF.

This chain links TRBV12-5 with TRBJ2-4; D might be TRBD1 (5 bases). V was shortened by 0 bases and J by 0 bases, with 9 bases between the two germline ends. The CDR3 consists of 16 residues. Germline CDR1 is LGHNT and CDR2 is FRNRAP. The CDR3 nucleotides read TGTGCTAGTGGTTTGGTACTCGACAGAGCCAAAAACATTCAGTACTTC. Translated: CASGLVLDRAKNIQYF.

This clonotype was seen more than once but under ten times. The chain couples TRBV7-9 to TRBJ2-1; D is ambiguous. The CDR3 is made up of 13 amino acids. Trimming removed 3 bases from V and 4 bases from J, with 7 bases in between. Germline V gives CDR1 SEHNR, CDR2 FQNEAQ (reference sequence). This CDR3 reads CASSFATYNEQFF. CDR3 coding DNA: TGTGCCAGCAGCTTCGCCACTTACAATGAGCAGTTCTTC.

This clonotype turned up a few times. This sequence joins TRBV4-3 and TRBJ2-7; 9 positions match TRBD1. This CDR3 has 14 residues. V shed 4 bases and J 6 bases; nucleotides not matched to a gene: 7. Germline loops: CDR1 LGHNA, CDR2 YSLEER. CDR3 protein: CASSLGGQGGEQYF. CDR3 DNA sequence: TGCGCCAGCAGCCTAGGGGGACAGGGTGGCGAGCAGTACTTC.